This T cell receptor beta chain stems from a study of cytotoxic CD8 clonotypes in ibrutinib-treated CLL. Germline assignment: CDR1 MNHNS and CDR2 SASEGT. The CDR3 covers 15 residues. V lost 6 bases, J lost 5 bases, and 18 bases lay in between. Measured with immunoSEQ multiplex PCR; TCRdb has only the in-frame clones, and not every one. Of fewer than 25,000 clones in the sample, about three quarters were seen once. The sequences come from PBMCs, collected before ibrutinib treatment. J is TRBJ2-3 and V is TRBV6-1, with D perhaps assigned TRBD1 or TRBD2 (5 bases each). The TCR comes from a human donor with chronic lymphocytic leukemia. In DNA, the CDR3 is TGTGCCAGCAGGGGACGTCCCAGCCCCCGAGATACGCAGTATTTT. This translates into CASRGRPSPRDTQYF.